A single sample is the source of the 4 T cell receptor beta chains below, sequenced in a study of blood T cell repertoires in COVID-19. Data came from immunoSEQ multiplex PCR; TCRdb stores just in-frame clones and leaves some out. The table lists fewer than 120,000 clones, 72% of them singletons. Sequencing input: peripheral blood. Receptors were obtained from a woman aged 60-75 years with acute or convalescent COVID-19.

On this clone itself: Other DNA sequences in the same sample also yield this CDR3. The gene calls are TRBV2 and TRBJ1-6; D gene ambiguous. The V gene lost 3 bases and the J gene lost 4 bases, with 4 bases spanning the gap. The CDR3 loop spans 13 amino acids. The germline gives CDR1 SNHLY, CDR2 FYNNEI. The CDR3 DNA sequence: TGTGCCAGCAGTGATCGTTATAATTCACCCCTCCACTTT. Its translation: CASSDRYNSPLHF.

This clone has a handful of counts. The V gene is TRBV4-3, the J gene TRBJ2-7; 9 nucleotides agree with TRBD1. J lost 3 bases, V lost 1 base, and 7 bases had no gene match. Germline CDR1 LGHNA, CDR2 YSLEER. CDR3 length equals 16 residues. CDR3 in amino acids: CASSQVYRGQSYEQYF. In DNA, the CDR3 is TGCGCCAGCAGCCAAGTTTACAGGGGGCAGAGCTACGAGCAGTACTTC.

The chain is built from TRBV4-3 and TRBJ1-2, with D perhaps TRBD1 (6 bases). Germline V gene sequence: CDR1 LGHNA, CDR2 YSLEER. CDR3 length equals 15 residues. V lost 2 bases, J lost 6 bases, and 16 bases lay in between. This CDR3 reads CASSQNDRTRHGYTF. The CDR3, as DNA: TGCGCCAGCAGCCAAAATGACAGGACGAGACATGGCTACACCTTC.

The CDR3 is CAWSMGGSYNSPLHF. The CDR3 DNA reads TGTGCCTGGAGTATGGGAGGTAGTTATAATTCACCCCTCCACTTT. This chain connects TRBV30 to TRBJ1-6, with D hard to call. Germline values: CDR1 GTSNPN, CDR2 SVGIG (reference sequence). Deletions cut 2 bases from V and 4 bases from J, with 12 bases between. This CDR3 has 15 residues.